Reported below is one T cell receptor (beta chain). Antigen specificity is unknown. The record originates from a study of beta chain features in type 1 diabetes. The CDR3 totals 14 residues. Germline lookup yields CDR1 SGHRS and CDR2 YFSETQ. The ends were cut back, 1 base at V and 8 bases at J, with 13 bases in the middle. Study outcomes and limitations: Insertions at VDJ junctions were less frequent in type 1 diabetes patients. These patients also deleted more nucleotides at the same junctions. Among patients with Type 1 diabetes, TCRB CDR3s were moderately but significantly shorter in every one of the four CD4+ subsets. Among patients, naive, central memory and Treg TCRB repertoires appeared more similar than among healthy donors.

Expressed TCRB transcripts were sequenced because the entire RNA isolate underwent reverse transcription. There were approximately 3.7 million reads on average in the naive, central memory and regulatory T cell samples. Profiled with immunoSEQ multiplex PCR; TCRdb holds only in-frame clones, not every one. Of 350,000 to 400,000 clones in the sample, more than 13% are singletons; the top ten hold 0.019%. This clonotype originated in a woman younger than 30 in good health. The sequenced sample was naive CD4+ T cells from blood. The V and J genes are TRBV5-1 and TRBJ2-1; possible D gene TRBD1, 5 bases. The CDR3 DNA is TGCGCCAGCAGCTTGTTTACAGGCGGTGATGAGCAGTTCTTC. Translation: CASSLFTGGDEQFF.